These 31 T cell receptor beta chains were all obtained from the same sample, sequenced in a study of cytomegalovirus exposure and HLA in healthy donors. PCR employed 60 Vbeta and 13 Jbeta primers. The assay was immunoSEQ multiplex PCR, and TCRdb's table has in-frame clones only and misses some. The sample carries some 190,000 clones, around 75% recorded once. Sequencing used PBMCs. The source of these receptors is a female donor in good health and CMV-seronegative.

This clone has more than one count but fewer than ten. This chain links TRBV7-8 with TRBJ1-5; 9 bases are shared with TRBD1. V shed 4 bases, J shed 2 bases, and the junction held 3 bases outside the gene matches. This CDR3 has 15 residues. The V gene's germline CDR1 is SGHVS and CDR2 FQNEAQ. For the CDR3, the DNA is TGTGCCAGCAGCTCGGGACAGGGTGGCAATCAGCCCCAGCATTTT. Translating it yields CASSSGQGGNQPQHF.

This clone was counted a few times. The CDR3 reads CASSLALAGTRGEQYF. The DNA for the CDR3 is TGTGCCAGCAGCTTAGCGCTAGCGGGGACTCGGGGGGAGCAGTACTTC. This chain uses TRBV7-9 with TRBJ2-7; 9 bases match TRBD2. V lost 0 bases and J lost 7; bases outside the gene matches: 10. Germline loops: CDR1 SEHNR, CDR2 FQNEAQ (reference sequence). CDR3 length equals 16 residues. The full variable domain, its missing parts supplied by reference TRBV7-9 and TRBJ2-7, is DTGVSQNPRHKITKRGQNVTFRCDPISEHNRLYWYRQTLGQGPEFLTYFQNEAQLEKSRLLSDRFSAERPKGSFSTLEIQRTEQGDSAMYLCASSLALAGTRGEQYFGPGTRLTVT.

Remarks on this clone: The conserved final phenylalanine or tryptophan is absent from the CDR3, which likely points to a read error. It is unclear where the CDR3 begins or ends on the DNA, so no DNA is shown, and the CDR3 is as TCRdb lists it. The chain couples TRBV11-2 to TRBJ1-2; TRBD1 reflects the table's D call only, with no check against the DNA. Looked up from germline, CDR1 is SGHAT and CDR2 is FQNNGV. Both ends counted, the CDR3 spans 12 residues. CDR3 residues: CASSLDRGPPGL.

The V gene is TRBV4-1, the J gene TRBJ2-1, with 10 bases lining up with TRBD2. Germline values: CDR1 MGHRA, CDR2 YSYEKL. Germline trimming cut 2 bases from V and 8 bases from J; bases unmatched to any gene: 6. The CDR3 spans 15 residues. CDR3 sequence reads: CASSQLAGVGDEQFF. The DNA of the CDR3 is TGCGCCAGCAGCCAACTAGCGGGGGTGGGGGATGAGCAGTTCTTC.

V gene TRBV18 combines with J gene TRBJ2-7; 10 bases agree with TRBD1. The V gene end was trimmed by 3 bases and the J gene end by 4 bases; junction bases not matched to a gene: 9. The CDR3 covers 16 residues. CDR1 and CDR2 from the germline V gene are KGHSH and LQKENI. The CDR3 spells CASSPYPGQGRYEQYF. DNA of the CDR3: TGTGCCAGCTCACCCTACCCGGGACAGGGGCGTTACGAGCAGTACTTC.

CDR3 residues: CAWSLAGADNEQFF. The CDR3 coding sequence is TGTGCCTGGAGTCTAGCGGGAGCGGACAATGAGCAGTTCTTC. The chain carries TRBV30 and TRBJ2-1; TRBD2 matches at 10 bases. V lost 2 bases, J lost 5 bases, and 3 bases stayed unmatched. This CDR3 region has 14 residues. CDR1 and CDR2 from the germline V gene are GTSNPN and SVGIG (reference sequence).

The chain links TRBV19 to TRBJ1-2, with D perhaps TRBD1 (5 bases). V was pared by 5 bases and J by 4 bases, with 11 bases between. The CDR3 loop spans 13 amino acids. Germline V gives CDR1 LNHDA, CDR2 SQIVND (reference sequence). CDR3 bases: TGTGCCAGTAGTCAACAGGAGGGCTATGGCTACACCTTC. Translation gives CASSQQEGYGYTF.

This chain connects TRBV6-5 to TRBJ1-1; TRBD1 is a possible D gene (6 bases). V lost 7 bases and J 11 bases, leaving 14 bases between the germline ends. CDR1 is MNHEY and CDR2 is SVGAGI in the germline V gene. This CDR3 region has 11 residues. The CDR3 reads CASIQGMRAFF. The CDR3 DNA sequence: TGTGCCAGCATACAGGGTATGAGGGCTTTCTTT.

This chain uses TRBV7-2 with TRBJ1-1; 10 nucleotides align to TRBD1. The CDR3 has 17 amino acids. Per the germline V gene, CDR1 is SGHTA and CDR2 is FQGNSA. The V gene end was trimmed by 2 bases and the J gene end by 4 bases; junction bases not matched to a gene: 10. Here the CDR3 DNA reads TGTGCCAGCAGCTTAAGACGGGGACAGGGGTGGTCCACTGAAGCTTTCTTT. Its protein is CASSLRRGQGWSTEAFF.

The V gene is TRBV5-4, the J gene TRBJ1-2; TRBD1 is a possible D gene (6 bases). CDR1 is SGHNT, CDR2 YYREEE, per germline (reference sequence). The CDR3 runs 15 residues. Trimming cost V 0 bases and J 8 bases, with 17 bases left between them. The CDR3 DNA reads TGTGCCAGCAGCTTGGGGTACAGGGAGGGGTTAGGCTACACCTTC. Amino acid sequence: CASSLGYREGLGYTF.

In DNA, the CDR3 is TGTGCCAGCAGTGAACTAACAGGGGTTAATGAAAAACTGTTTTTT. It translates to CASSELTGVNEKLFF. The chain combines TRBV25-1 with TRBJ1-4; 7 nucleotides match TRBD1. The V segment lost 2 bases and the J segment 4 bases; nucleotides outside the gene matches: 4. The CDR3 has 15 amino acids. Germline CDR1 MGHDK, CDR2 SYGVNS.

This sequence joins TRBV27 and TRBJ2-1; 11 bases match TRBD2. Germline CDR1 MNHEY, CDR2 SMNVEV (reference sequence). The CDR3 is 15 residues long. V dropped 6 bases and J dropped 4; count of bases not matched to a gene: 5. CDR3 bases: TGTGCCAGCAGCCGTGGGACTAGCGGATACAATGAGCAGTTCTTC. Translating it yields CASSRGTSGYNEQFF.

This clone was counted only a few times. The genes are TRBV11-3 and TRBJ2-1; 7 bases agree with TRBD1. The CDR3 loop spans 17 amino acids. CDR1 is SGHNT and CDR2 is YENEEA in the germline V gene. Trimming removed 6 bases from V and 4 bases from J; junction bases left unmatched: 15. The CDR3 loop reads CASSRDREKPQYNEQFF. In DNA form, the CDR3 reads TGTGCCAGCAGTCGTGACAGGGAAAAGCCGCAATACAATGAGCAGTTCTTC.

The CDR3 protein is CASSMMGLAGGRGQYF. In DNA, the CDR3 is TGTGCCAGCAGCATGATGGGACTAGCGGGGGGGCGGGGGCAGTATTTT. The chain has TRBV7-9 and TRBJ2-3; 16 bases match TRBD2. V dropped 5 bases and J dropped 11; count of bases not matched to a gene: 10. Germline CDR1 reads SEHNR; CDR2 reads FQNEAQ (reference sequence). This CDR3 region has 16 residues.

This chain joins TRBV5-1 and TRBJ2-1; TRBD1 is a possible D gene (5 bases). CDR1 is SGHRS and CDR2 is YFSETQ in the germline V gene. CDR3 length: 15 amino acids. Trimming removed 1 base from V and 3 bases from J, with 11 bases in between. CDR3 in DNA: TGCGCCAGCAGCTTGACAGGAGATAGCTACAATGAGCAGTTCTTC. Amino acid sequence: CASSLTGDSYNEQFF.

The gene calls are TRBV7-3 and TRBJ2-5; 11 nucleotides align to TRBD2. Losses at the gene ends were 1 base for V and 2 bases for J; bases not matched to a gene: 0. Germline assignment: CDR1 SGHTA and CDR2 FQGTGA. CDR3 length: 15 residues. The chain's CDR3 is CASSLIAGGQETQYF. DNA for the CDR3: TGTGCCAGCAGCTTAATAGCGGGGGGGCAAGAGACCCAGTACTTC.

This chain uses TRBV5-1 with TRBJ2-3; 11 bases align to TRBD2. CDR1 is SGHRS, CDR2 YFSETQ, per germline. V shed 2 bases, J shed 6 bases, and the junction held 5 bases outside the gene matches. The CDR3 length is 15 residues. The CDR3 DNA follows: TGCGCCAGCAGCTTAAGACTAGCGGGAAGGGATACGCAGTATTTT. Translated: CASSLRLAGRDTQYF.

CDR3 residues: CASRDSSSYEQYF. The CDR3 DNA sequence: TGTGCCAGTAGGGACAGTAGCTCCTACGAGCAGTACTTC. The chain has TRBV6-1 and TRBJ2-7, with 7 bases identical to TRBD1. CDR3 size: 13 residues. Unmatched junction bases numbered 5, after V lost 9 bases and J lost 0 bases. The germline gives CDR1 MNHNS, CDR2 SASEGT.

This chain uses TRBV5-5 with TRBJ2-5; D uncertain. Matching the DNA end better, TRBJ2-7 makes the J call doubtful. The length of the CDR3 is 13 residues. Germline values: CDR1 SGHKS, CDR2 YYEKEE (reference sequence). This CDR3 reads CASSLAETYEQYF. In nucleotides, the CDR3 is TGTGCCAGCAGCTTGGCCGAAACCTACGAGCAGTACTTC.

The chain employs TRBV5-1 and TRBJ1-2; D may be TRBD1 (6 bases). Trimming left V 4 bases short and J 0 bases short, with 16 bases between. Germline assignment: CDR1 SGHRS and CDR2 YFSETQ. CDR3 length: 16 residues. Here the CDR3 DNA reads TGCGCCAGCAGCGCGCGGACAGCCGGTCCTAACTATGGCTACACCTTC. It specifies CASSARTAGPNYGYTF.

The chain carries TRBV2 and TRBJ2-7; D is perhaps TRBD2 (6 bases). The CDR3 is 13 residues long. V was cut by 6 bases and J by 7 bases, with 16 bases left in between. Germline-derived CDR1 and CDR2 are SNHLY and FYNNEI. The CDR3 region is CASRDPGVGEQYF. CDR3 DNA sequence: TGTGCCAGCAGGGACCCGGGGGTGGGGGAGCAGTACTTC.

In this sample, this clone turned up once. J is TRBJ1-4 and V is TRBV5-1; 12 positions agree with TRBD1. The CDR3 length is 15 residues. V trimming: 4 bases; J trimming: 11 bases; junction bases outside the gene matches: 9. Germline values: CDR1 SGHRS, CDR2 YFSETQ. CDR3 coding DNA: TGCGCCAGCAGCCTAACGGGACAGGGGGCGGAGAAACTGTTTTTT. This gives the protein CASSLTGQGAEKLFF.

This chain uses TRBV27 with TRBJ2-5; no clear D. Germline V CDR1 and CDR2: MNHEY, SMNVEV (reference sequence). This CDR3 is built from 13 residues. Trimming shortened V by 6 bases and J by 1 base, and 9 bases separated the two germline ends. CDR3 nucleotide sequence: TGTGCCAGCAGCCACCAGGCCCAAGAGACCCAGTACTTC. Its translation: CASSHQAQETQYF.

The chain has TRBV30 and TRBJ2-5; D is ambiguous. V was pared by 2 bases and J by 2 bases, with 12 bases between. Germline V gives CDR1 GTSNPN, CDR2 SVGIG (reference sequence). This CDR3 region has 14 residues. In nucleotides, the CDR3 is TGTGCCTGGAGTCCCCTTACTATGCAAGAGACCCAGTACTTC. It is translated as CAWSPLTMQETQYF.

V usage is TRBV30 and J usage is TRBJ2-3; perhaps TRBD1 as D (6 bases). V lost 4 bases and J lost 1, with 15 bases in between. The length of the CDR3 is 15 residues. The V gene's germline CDR1 is GTSNPN and CDR2 SVGIG (reference sequence). The CDR3 loop is CAWNRGFSGTDTQYF. DNA for the CDR3: TGTGCCTGGAATAGGGGGTTTTCAGGCACAGATACGCAGTATTTT.

The rearrangement joins TRBV27 to TRBJ1-1; D ambiguous. V was clipped by 5 bases and J by 4 bases, with 8 bases between them. Germline assignment: CDR1 MNHEY and CDR2 SMNVEV (reference sequence). This CDR3 spans 12 amino acids. In nucleotides, the CDR3 is TGTGCCAGCAGTGAGACGGGCACTGAAGCTTTCTTT. Residues: CASSETGTEAFF.

The rearrangement joins TRBV27 to TRBJ2-1; D might be TRBD2 (5 bases). CDR3 size: 11 residues. The ends were cut back, 11 bases at V and 13 bases at J, with 18 bases in the middle. Looked up from germline, CDR1 is MNHEY and CDR2 is SMNVEV (reference sequence). CDR3 residues: CAVFAGFVQFF. In DNA form, the CDR3 reads TGTGCCGTTTTTGCGGGTTTTGTTCAGTTCTTC.

The chain couples TRBV19 to TRBJ2-7; the match to TRBD1 covers 9 bases. The germline V gene encodes CDR1 LNHDA and CDR2 SQIVND (reference sequence). V shed 5 bases, J shed 3 bases, and the junction held 8 bases outside the gene matches. This CDR3 is 15 amino acids long. In nucleotides, the CDR3 is TGTGCCAGTAGTGTAGGACAGGGGCCCCGCTACGAGCAGTACTTC. Translating it yields CASSVGQGPRYEQYF.

This sequence joins TRBV10-2 and TRBJ1-2, with D tentatively TRBD1 (5 bases). This CDR3 comprises 15 residues. V was pared by 0 bases and J by 4 bases, with 12 bases between. Germline lookup yields CDR1 WSHSY and CDR2 SAAADI. The CDR3 sequence is CASSESGRVSYGYTF. CDR3 bases: TGCGCCAGCAGTGAGTCGGGCAGGGTGAGCTATGGCTACACCTTC.

V and J are TRBV25-1 and TRBJ2-3, with D perhaps matching TRBD1 (6 bases). V lost 3 bases and J lost 0, with 10 bases in between. Germline assignment: CDR1 MGHDK and CDR2 SYGVNS. This CDR3 comprises 15 residues. The CDR3 DNA reads as TGTGCCAGCAGTGATACAGGGATGAGCACAGATACGCAGTATTTT. It yields the protein CASSDTGMSTDTQYF.

The table lists this clone with a count of one. The chain has TRBV5-4 and TRBJ1-4; the D is unclear. CDR1 and CDR2 from the germline V gene are SGHNT and YYREEE (reference sequence). Trimming cost V 0 bases and J 0 bases, with 6 bases left between them. The CDR3 has 15 amino acids. The CDR3 nucleotides are TGTGCCAGCAGCTTGGGCGGGGCAACTAATGAAAAACTGTTTTTT. Its protein is CASSLGGATNEKLFF.